This TCR beta chain derives from a study of blood T cell repertoires in COVID-19. Study context: The United States, Italy and Spain supplied acute and convalescent COVID-19 samples. PBMCs, B-cell-depleted T cells, or T cells were the source of the cDNA or gDNA that made up the material.

The CDR3 is 16 amino acids. In germline, CDR1 is SGHTA, CDR2 FQGNSA. V lost 4 bases and J 0 bases, leaving 12 bases between the germline ends. Generated by immunoSEQ multiplex PCR, the TCRdb table keeps only in-frame clones and is missing some. The sample carries some 200,000 clones, 85% recorded once. The V call is TRBV7-2, the J call TRBJ2-2; D might be TRBD2 (5 bases). The clonotype was recovered from a woman in her seventies with COVID-19, enrolled during active disease. The specimen sequenced was peripheral blood. The CDR3 reads CASSYFPGSNTGELFF. CDR3 coding DNA: TGTGCCAGCAGCTACTTTCCGGGATCGAACACCGGGGAGCTGTTTTTT.